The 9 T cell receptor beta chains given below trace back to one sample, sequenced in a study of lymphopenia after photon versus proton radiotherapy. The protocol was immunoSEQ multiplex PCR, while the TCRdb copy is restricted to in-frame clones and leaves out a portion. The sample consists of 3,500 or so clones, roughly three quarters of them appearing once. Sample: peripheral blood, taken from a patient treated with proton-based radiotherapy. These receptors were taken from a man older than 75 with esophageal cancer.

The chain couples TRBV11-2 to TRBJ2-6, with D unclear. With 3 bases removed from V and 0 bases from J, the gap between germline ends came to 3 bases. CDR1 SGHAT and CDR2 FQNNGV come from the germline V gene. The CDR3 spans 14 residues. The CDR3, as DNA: TGTGCCAGCAGCTTTAGCTCTGGGGCCAACGTCCTGACTTTC. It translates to CASSFSSGANVLTF.

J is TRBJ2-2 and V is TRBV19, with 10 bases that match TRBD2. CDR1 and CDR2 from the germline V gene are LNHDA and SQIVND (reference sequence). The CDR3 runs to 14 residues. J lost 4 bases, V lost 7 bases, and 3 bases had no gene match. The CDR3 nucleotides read TGTGCCAGTAAGGCTAGCGGGGGCACCGGGGAGCTGTTTTTT. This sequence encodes CASKASGGTGELFF.

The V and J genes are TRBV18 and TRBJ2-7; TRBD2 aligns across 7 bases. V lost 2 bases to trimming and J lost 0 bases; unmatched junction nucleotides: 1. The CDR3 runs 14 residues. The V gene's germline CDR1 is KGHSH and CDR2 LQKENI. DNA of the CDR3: TGTGCCAGCTCACCAAGGACTAGCTCCTACGAGCAGTACTTC. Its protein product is CASSPRTSSYEQYF.

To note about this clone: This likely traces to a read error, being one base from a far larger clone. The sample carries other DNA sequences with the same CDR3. CDR3 sequence (DNA): TGTGCTAGCAGTCGGACAGCAAATCAGCCCCAGCATTTT. Translated: CASSRTANQPQHF. The V and J genes are TRBV27 and TRBJ1-5, with D maybe TRBD1 (6 bases). From germline, CDR1 is MNHEY and CDR2 SMNVEV (reference sequence). There are 13 residues in the CDR3.

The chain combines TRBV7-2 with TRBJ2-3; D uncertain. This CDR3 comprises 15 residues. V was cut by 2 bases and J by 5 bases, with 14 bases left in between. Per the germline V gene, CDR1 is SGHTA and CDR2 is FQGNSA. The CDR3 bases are TGTGCCAGCAGCTTATTCGGAGCTGTTGAAGATACGCAGTATTTT. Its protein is CASSLFGAVEDTQYF.

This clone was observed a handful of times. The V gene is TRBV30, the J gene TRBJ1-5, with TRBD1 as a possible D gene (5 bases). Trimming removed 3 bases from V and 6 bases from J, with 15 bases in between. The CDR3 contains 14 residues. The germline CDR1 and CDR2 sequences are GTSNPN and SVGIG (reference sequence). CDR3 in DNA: TGTGCCTGGAGGGCTGAAACAGGTGGTCAGCCCCAGCATTTT. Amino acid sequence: CAWRAETGGQPQHF.

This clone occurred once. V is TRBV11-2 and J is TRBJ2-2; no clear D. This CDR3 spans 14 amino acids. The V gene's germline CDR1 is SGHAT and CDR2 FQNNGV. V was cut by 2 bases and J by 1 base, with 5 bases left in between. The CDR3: CASSLFGNTGELFF. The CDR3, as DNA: TGTGCCAGCAGCTTATTCGGGAACACCGGGGAGCTGTTTTTT.

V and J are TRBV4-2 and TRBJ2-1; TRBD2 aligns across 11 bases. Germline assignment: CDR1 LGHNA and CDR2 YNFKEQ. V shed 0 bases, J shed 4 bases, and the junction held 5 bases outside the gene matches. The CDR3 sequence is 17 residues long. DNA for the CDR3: TGTGCCAGCAGCCAAGACCCCACTAGCGGGGGATACAATGAGCAGTTCTTC. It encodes CASSQDPTSGGYNEQFF.

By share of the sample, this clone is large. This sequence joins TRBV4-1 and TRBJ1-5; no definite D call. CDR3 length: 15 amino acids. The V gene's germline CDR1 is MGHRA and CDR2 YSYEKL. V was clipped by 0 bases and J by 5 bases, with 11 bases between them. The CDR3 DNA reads TGCGCCAGCAGCCAAGATCTGGGCAAATATCAGCCCCAGCATTTT. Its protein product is CASSQDLGKYQPQHF.